These 14 T cell receptor beta chains share one sample of origin, sequenced in a study of blood T cells in healthy people across ages. With a J-beta primer mix and a sample-barcoded 5' primer, a second PCR ran about 6 to 11 cycles. One entry per CDR3 protein, called by TCRdb with MiXCR from the 5' RACE reads. The sample records about 570,000 distinct CDR3 sequences, 25% to 30% being singletons. The sample consisted of blood. The receptors were gathered from a woman in her sixties or seventies in good health.

This clonotype was found a few times. V and J are TRBV11-2 and TRBJ2-3; 8 bases fit TRBD2. CDR1 and CDR2 (germline): SGHAT, FQNNGV. This CDR3 comprises 15 residues. The V and J ends lost 0 bases and 4 bases, in that order; junction bases with no gene match: 3. DNA for the CDR3: TGTGCCAGCAGCTTAGATGGGACTAGATCAGATACGCAGTATTTT. Translating gives CASSLDGTRSDTQYF.

V and J are TRBV5-1 and TRBJ2-7; 7 bases fit TRBD1. Germline V gene data show CDR1 as SGHRS and CDR2 as YFSETQ. Unmatched junction bases numbered 12, after V lost 4 bases and J lost 5 bases. The CDR3 spans 15 residues. This chain's CDR3 is CASSPWTGPQDEQYF. CDR3 coding DNA: TGCGCCAGCAGCCCGTGGACAGGCCCCCAGGACGAGCAGTACTTC.

The sample holds a few counts of this clonotype. This chain connects TRBV20-1 to TRBJ2-7, with TRBD2 matching 7 bases. Losses at the gene ends were 3 bases for V and 4 bases for J; bases not matched to a gene: 9. The CDR3 sequence is 14 residues long. Germline assignment: CDR1 DFQATT and CDR2 SNEGSKA (reference sequence). CDR3 loop: CSASHRTSTYEQYF. CDR3 nucleotide sequence: TGCAGTGCTAGTCACCGGACTAGTACATACGAGCAGTACTTC.

The V call is TRBV20-1, the J call TRBJ2-3, with TRBD2 matching over 7 bases. From germline, CDR1 is DFQATT and CDR2 SNEGSKA (reference sequence). With V trimmed by 5 bases and J by 2 bases, 7 bases remained unmatched. This CDR3 is built from 14 residues. Written as DNA, the CDR3 is TGCAGTGCTGCTCCTAGCGGAAACACAGATACGCAGTATTTT. This encodes CSAAPSGNTDTQYF.

This clonotype was observed a few times. The V call is TRBV20-1, the J call TRBJ1-2; 9 bases match TRBD1. The J segment lost 3 bases and the V segment lost 0 bases, leaving 5 bases of the junction unmatched. The CDR3 runs to 15 residues. Germline CDR1 DFQATT, CDR2 SNEGSKA (reference sequence). Here the CDR3 reads CSARDPGQGDYGYTF. The CDR3 coding sequence is TGCAGTGCTAGAGATCCGGGACAGGGCGACTATGGCTACACCTTC.

This clonotype was picked up a small number of times. V gene TRBV7-8 combines with J gene TRBJ1-5; D remains ambiguous. Germline V lookup: CDR1 SGHVS, CDR2 FQNEAQ. V was shortened by 1 base and J by 2 bases, with 12 bases between the two germline ends. The CDR3 has 16 amino acids. CDR3: CASSLVWSGGNQPQHF. The CDR3, as DNA: TGTGCCAGCAGCTTAGTTTGGTCCGGGGGCAATCAGCCCCAGCATTTT.

The rearrangement uses TRBV5-1 and TRBJ1-2; D unclear. Germline lookup yields CDR1 SGHRS and CDR2 YFSETQ. The CDR3 is 15 amino acids. V lost 2 bases, J lost 0 bases, and 11 bases lay in between. CDR3 coding DNA: TGCGCCAGCAGCTTCTATTCGGCTTCTAACTATGGCTACACCTTC. Translated, it gives CASSFYSASNYGYTF.

The chain couples TRBV6-6 to TRBJ2-3; D is unresolved. Trimming stripped 6 bases from V and 2 bases from J, with 6 bases between. Germline V lookup: CDR1 MNHNY, CDR2 SVGAGI (reference sequence). The CDR3 has 12 residues. CDR3 sequence: CASRGPTDTQYF. In nucleotides, the CDR3 is TGTGCCAGCAGAGGGCCCACAGATACGCAGTATTTT.

This clonotype was recorded a few times. V and J are TRBV20-1 and TRBJ2-5; D remains ambiguous. The DNA end is a closer match to TRBJ2-1, so the J assignment may be wrong. CDR1 is DFQATT and CDR2 is SNEGSKA in the germline V gene (reference sequence). This CDR3 comprises 14 residues. CDR3 sequence reads: CSARERKKSNEQFF. CDR3 in DNA: TGCAGTGCTAGAGAGCGGAAAAAGAGCAATGAGCAGTTCTTC.

The table lists this clonotype with a few counts. This sequence joins TRBV7-2 and TRBJ2-1; maybe TRBD2 (7 bases). V dropped 1 base and J dropped 3 bases, with 13 bases sitting between them. The CDR3 has 16 amino acids. CDR1 SGHTA and CDR2 FQGNSA come from the germline V gene. CDR3: CASSLVGGLVYNEQFF. In DNA, the CDR3 is TGTGCCAGCAGCTTAGTCGGGGGGCTCGTCTACAATGAGCAGTTCTTC.

The chain joins TRBV6-5 to TRBJ2-1; TRBD2 matches 11 bases. V dropped 6 bases and J dropped 14; count of bases not matched to a gene: 9. Germline V gene data show CDR1 as MNHEY and CDR2 as SVGAGI. CDR3 length: 13 residues. CDR3 protein: CASSSTPGLAEFF. CDR3 DNA: TGTGCCAGCAGCTCAACCCCGGGACTAGCGGAGTTCTTC.

This chain links TRBV25-1 with TRBJ1-2; tentatively, D is TRBD1 (6 bases). Germline CDR1 reads MGHDK; CDR2 reads SYGVNS. The CDR3 has 13 amino acids. V shed 7 bases and J shed 5 bases, with 14 bases lying between them. CDR3 amino acids: CASKDDRKYGYTF. The CDR3 DNA follows: TGTGCCAGCAAGGATGACAGGAAATATGGCTACACCTTC.

This clonotype was seen a handful of times. Here the CDR3 omits its conserved ending phenylalanine or tryptophan, so a read error is the likely source. V usage is TRBV2 and J usage is TRBJ1-1; 8 bases fit TRBD1. Unmatched junction bases numbered 4, after V lost 5 bases and J lost 11 bases. The CDR3 is 11 amino acids. Germline loops: CDR1 SNHLY, CDR2 FYNNEI. CDR3 in amino acids: CASSPDRGAFS. DNA of the CDR3: TGTGCCAGCAGTCCCGACAGGGGTGCTTTCTCT.

In its sample, this clonotype was seen a few times. The CDR3 region is CASRPSANEKLFF. The CDR3 DNA follows: TGTGCCAGCAGGCCGTCGGCTAATGAAAAACTGTTTTTT. The chain carries TRBV6-2 or TRBV6-3 and TRBJ1-4; D gene unclear. Per germline, CDR1 MNHEY and CDR2 SVGEGT. The CDR3 covers 13 residues. V gave up 6 bases and J gave up 3 bases, with 8 bases separating them.